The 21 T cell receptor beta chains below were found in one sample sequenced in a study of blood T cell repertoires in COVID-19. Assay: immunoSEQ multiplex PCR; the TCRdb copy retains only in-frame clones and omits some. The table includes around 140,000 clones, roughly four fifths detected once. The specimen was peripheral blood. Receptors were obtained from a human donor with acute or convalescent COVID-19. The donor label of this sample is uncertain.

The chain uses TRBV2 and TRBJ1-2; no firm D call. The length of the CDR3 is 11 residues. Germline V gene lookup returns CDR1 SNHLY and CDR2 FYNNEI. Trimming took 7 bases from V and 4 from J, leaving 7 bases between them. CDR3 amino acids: CASTRTYGYTF. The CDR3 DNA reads TGTGCCAGCACCAGAACCTATGGCTACACCTTC.

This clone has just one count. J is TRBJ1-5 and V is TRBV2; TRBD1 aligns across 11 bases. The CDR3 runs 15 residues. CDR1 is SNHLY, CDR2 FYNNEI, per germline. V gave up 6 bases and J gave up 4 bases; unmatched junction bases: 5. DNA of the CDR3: TGTGCCAGCAGATATGGGACAGGGGGAAATCAGCCCCAGCATTTT. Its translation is CASRYGTGGNQPQHF.

The CDR3 is CASSDPRGGADTQYF. As DNA, the CDR3 is TGCGCCAGCAGTGACCCCCGGGGGGGAGCAGATACGCAGTATTTT. The V gene is TRBV10-1, the J gene TRBJ2-3, with 8 bases identical to TRBD2. V was clipped by 3 bases and J by 4 bases; unmatched bases: 6. This CDR3 has 15 residues. Germline CDR1 WNHNN, CDR2 SYGVQD (reference sequence).

The CDR3 protein is CASSPWTGGYEQYF. CDR3 DNA sequence: TGTGCCAGCAGCCCCTGGACAGGGGGCTACGAGCAGTACTTC. The chain employs TRBV7-2 and TRBJ2-7; 10 nucleotides match TRBD1. Germline V gene lookup returns CDR1 SGHTA and CDR2 FQGNSA. The V and J ends lost 5 bases and 3 bases, in that order; junction bases with no gene match: 4. The CDR3 runs 14 residues.

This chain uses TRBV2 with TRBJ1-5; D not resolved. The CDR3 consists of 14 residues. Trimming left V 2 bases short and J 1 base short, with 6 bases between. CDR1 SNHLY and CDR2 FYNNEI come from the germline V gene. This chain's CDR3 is CASSESQSNQPQHF. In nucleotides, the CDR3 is TGTGCCAGCAGTGAAAGTCAGAGCAATCAGCCCCAGCATTTT.

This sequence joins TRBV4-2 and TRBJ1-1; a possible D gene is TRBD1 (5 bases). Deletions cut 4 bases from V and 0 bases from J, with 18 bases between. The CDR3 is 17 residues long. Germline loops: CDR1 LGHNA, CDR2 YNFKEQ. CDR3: CASSRPPLQGLNTEAFF. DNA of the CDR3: TGTGCCAGCAGCCGCCCCCCCCTCCAGGGCCTGAACACTGAAGCTTTCTTT.

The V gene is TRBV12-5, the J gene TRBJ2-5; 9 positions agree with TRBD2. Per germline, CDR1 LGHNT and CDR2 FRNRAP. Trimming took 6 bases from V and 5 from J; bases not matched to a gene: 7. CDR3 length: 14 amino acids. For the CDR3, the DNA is TGTGCTAGTGGGGATATTAGCGGGGGCGAGACCCAGTACTTC. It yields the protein CASGDISGGETQYF.

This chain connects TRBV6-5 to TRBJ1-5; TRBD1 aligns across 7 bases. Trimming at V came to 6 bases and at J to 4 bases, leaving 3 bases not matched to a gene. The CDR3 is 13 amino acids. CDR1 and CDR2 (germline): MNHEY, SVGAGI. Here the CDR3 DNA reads TGTGCCAGCAGCCTGGACAGGAATCAGCCCCAGCATTTT. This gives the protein CASSLDRNQPQHF.

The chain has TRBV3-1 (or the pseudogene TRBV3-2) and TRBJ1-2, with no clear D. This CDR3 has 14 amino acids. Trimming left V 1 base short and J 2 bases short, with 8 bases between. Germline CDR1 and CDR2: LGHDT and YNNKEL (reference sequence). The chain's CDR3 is CASSQGQWNYGYTF. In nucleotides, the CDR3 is TGTGCCAGCAGCCAAGGGCAGTGGAACTATGGCTACACCTTC.

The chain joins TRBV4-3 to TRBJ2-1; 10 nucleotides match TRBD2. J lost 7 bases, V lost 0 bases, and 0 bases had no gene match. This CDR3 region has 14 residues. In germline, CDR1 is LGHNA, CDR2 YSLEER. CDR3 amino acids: CASSQELAGNEQFF. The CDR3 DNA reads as TGCGCCAGCAGCCAAGAACTAGCGGGGAATGAGCAGTTCTTC.

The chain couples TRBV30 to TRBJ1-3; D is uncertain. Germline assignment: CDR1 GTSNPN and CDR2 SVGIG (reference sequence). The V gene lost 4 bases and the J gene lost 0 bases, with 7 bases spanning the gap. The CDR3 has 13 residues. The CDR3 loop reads CAWKLSSGNTIYF. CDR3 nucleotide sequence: TGTGCCTGGAAACTGAGCTCTGGAAACACCATATATTTT.

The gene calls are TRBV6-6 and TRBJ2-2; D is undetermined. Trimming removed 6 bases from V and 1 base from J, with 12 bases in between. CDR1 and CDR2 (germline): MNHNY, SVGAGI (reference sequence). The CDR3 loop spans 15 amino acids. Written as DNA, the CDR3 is TGTGCCAGCAGCGTACAACCAATGAACACCGGGGAGCTGTTTTTT. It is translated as CASSVQPMNTGELFF.

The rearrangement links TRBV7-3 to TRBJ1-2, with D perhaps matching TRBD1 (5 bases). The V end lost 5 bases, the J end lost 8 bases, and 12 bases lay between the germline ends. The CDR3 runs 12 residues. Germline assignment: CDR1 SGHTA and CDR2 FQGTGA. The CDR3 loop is CASSPTGEGYTF. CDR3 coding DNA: TGTGCCAGCAGCCCAACGGGGGAAGGCTACACCTTC.

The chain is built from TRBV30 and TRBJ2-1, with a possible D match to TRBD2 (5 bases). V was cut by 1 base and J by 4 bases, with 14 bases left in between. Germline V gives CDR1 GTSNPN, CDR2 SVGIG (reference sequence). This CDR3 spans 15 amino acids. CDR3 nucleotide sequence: TGTGCCTGGAGTGATCGGCCGGGAAAGTACAATGAGCAGTTCTTC. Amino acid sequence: CAWSDRPGKYNEQFF.

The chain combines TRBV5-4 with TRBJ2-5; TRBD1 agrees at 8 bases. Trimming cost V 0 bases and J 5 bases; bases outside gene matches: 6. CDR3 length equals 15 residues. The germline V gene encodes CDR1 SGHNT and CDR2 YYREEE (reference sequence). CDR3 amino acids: CASSLGQGMRETQYF. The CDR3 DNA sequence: TGTGCCAGCAGCTTGGGACAGGGGATGCGGGAGACCCAGTACTTC.

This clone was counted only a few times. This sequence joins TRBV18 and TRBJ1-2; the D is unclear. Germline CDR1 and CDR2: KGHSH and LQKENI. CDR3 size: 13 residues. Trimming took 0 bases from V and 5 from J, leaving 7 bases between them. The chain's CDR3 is CASSPPTRYGYTF. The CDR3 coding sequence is TGTGCCAGCTCACCACCGACACGGTATGGCTACACCTTC. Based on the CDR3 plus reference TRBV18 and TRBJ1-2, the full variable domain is NAGVMQNPRHLVRRRGQEARLRCSPMKGHSHVYWYRQLPEEGLKFMVYLQKENIIDESGMPKERFSAEFPKEGPSILRIQQVVRGDSAAYFCASSPPTRYGYTFGSGTRLTVV.

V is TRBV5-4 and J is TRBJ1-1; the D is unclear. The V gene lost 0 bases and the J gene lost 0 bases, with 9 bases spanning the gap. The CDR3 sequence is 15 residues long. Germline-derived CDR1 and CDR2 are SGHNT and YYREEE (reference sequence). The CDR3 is CASSLGAELNTEAFF. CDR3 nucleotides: TGTGCCAGCAGCTTGGGTGCGGAATTGAACACTGAAGCTTTCTTT.

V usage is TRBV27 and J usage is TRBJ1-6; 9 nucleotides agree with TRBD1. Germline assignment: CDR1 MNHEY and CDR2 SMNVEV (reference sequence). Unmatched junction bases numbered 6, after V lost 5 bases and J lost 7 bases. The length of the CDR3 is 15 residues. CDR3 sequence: CASSIHDRGNSPLHF. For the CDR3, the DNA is TGTGCCAGCAGTATCCACGACAGGGGGAATTCACCCCTCCACTTT.

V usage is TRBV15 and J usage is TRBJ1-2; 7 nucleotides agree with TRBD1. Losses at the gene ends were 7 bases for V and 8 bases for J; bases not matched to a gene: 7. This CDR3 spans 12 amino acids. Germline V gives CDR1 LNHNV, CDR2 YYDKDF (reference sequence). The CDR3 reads CATNRGGRGYTF. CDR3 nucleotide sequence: TGTGCCACCAACAGGGGAGGACGCGGCTACACCTTC.

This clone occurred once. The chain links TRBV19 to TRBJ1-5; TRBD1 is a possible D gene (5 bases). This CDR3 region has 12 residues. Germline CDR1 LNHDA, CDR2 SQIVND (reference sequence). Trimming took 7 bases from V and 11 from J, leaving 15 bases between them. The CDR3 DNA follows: TGTGCCAGTAATAAGCCGTCACAGGCCCAGCATTTT. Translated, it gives CASNKPSQAQHF. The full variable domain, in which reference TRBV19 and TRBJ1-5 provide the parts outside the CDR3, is DGGITQSPKYLFRKEGQNVTLSCEQNLNHDAMYWYRQDPGQGLRLIYYSQIVNDFQKGDIAEGYSVSREKKESFPLTVTSAQKNPTAFYLCASNKPSQAQHFGDGTRLSIL.

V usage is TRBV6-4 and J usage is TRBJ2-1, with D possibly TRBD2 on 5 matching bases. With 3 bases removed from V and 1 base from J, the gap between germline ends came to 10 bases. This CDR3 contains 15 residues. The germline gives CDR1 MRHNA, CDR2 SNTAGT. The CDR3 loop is CASSESGLSYNEQFF. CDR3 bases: TGTGCCAGCAGTGAATCGGGGTTATCCTACAATGAGCAGTTCTTC.